This entry lists 27 T cell receptor beta chains sequenced from one sample in a study of CD4 T cells in relation to SARS-CoV-2 and coronaviruses. Antigens for these TCRs are unknown. The unexposed donors gave CD4+ T cells in about 2011-2019, prior to COVID-19. CD4+ T cells were isolated from the cells after 10 days of culture. Sequenced by immunoSEQ multiplex PCR; TCRdb stores in-frame clones only, minus some. The sample comprises about 26,000 clones, 75% to 80% of which are singletons, and around a sixth rests with the top ten. Material for sequencing was CD4+ T cells from PBMCs, cultured in vitro. These receptors were collected from a human donor in good health.

V gene TRBV11-3 combines with J gene TRBJ2-1; the match to TRBD2 covers 11 bases. Germline V gives CDR1 SGHNT, CDR2 YENEEA. This CDR3 region has 15 residues. V was pared by 1 base and J by 10 bases, with 6 bases of the junction left unmatched. In nucleotides, the CDR3 is TGTGCCAGCAGCTTAGGGCTAGCGGGAGGTGGGGAGCAGTTCTTC. This codes for CASSLGLAGGGEQFF. Looking up the rest from reference TRBV11-3 and TRBJ2-1 gives the full variable domain: EAGVVQSPRYKIIEKKQPVAFWCNPISGHNTLYWYLQNLGQGPELLIRYENEEAVDDSQLPKDRFSAERLKGVDSTLKIQPAELGDSAVYLCASSLGLAGGGEQFFGPGTRLTVL.

The CDR3 is CASSQDRASGRAWNIQYF. The CDR3, as DNA: TGTGCCAGCAGCCAAGATAGGGCTAGCGGGAGGGCCTGGAACATTCAGTACTTC. This chain joins TRBV3-1 (or the pseudogene TRBV3-2) and TRBJ2-4, with 12 nucleotides matching TRBD2. Per the germline V gene, CDR1 is LGHDT and CDR2 is YNNKEL (reference sequence). Losses at the gene ends were 0 bases for V and 7 bases for J; bases not matched to a gene: 10. The CDR3 runs to 18 residues.

This clone came up a few times. The chain employs TRBV4-3 and TRBJ1-6; D not resolved. Germline lookup yields CDR1 LGHNA and CDR2 YSLEER. The CDR3 extends over 13 amino acids. Between the trimmed V and J ends, which lost 8 bases and 3 bases, there was a span of 8 bases. The CDR3 nucleotides are TGCGCCAGCGGCAGCGACTATAATTCACCCCTCCACTTT. This encodes CASGSDYNSPLHF.

The chain combines TRBV7-9 with TRBJ1-1; D is perhaps TRBD1 (6 bases). This CDR3 contains 14 residues. Germline lookup yields CDR1 SEHNR and CDR2 FQNEAQ (reference sequence). V was cut by 1 base and J by 0 bases, with 6 bases left in between. DNA of the CDR3: TGTGCCAGCAGCTTAGGACAGGTGAACACTGAAGCTTTCTTT. Its translation: CASSLGQVNTEAFF.

This clone was detected once. V usage is TRBV5-1 and J usage is TRBJ2-7, with 7 bases identical to TRBD1. V lost 4 bases, J lost 0 bases, and 4 bases stayed unmatched. The CDR3 covers 14 residues. CDR1 SGHRS and CDR2 YFSETQ come from the germline V gene. The CDR3 loop is CASSHRGPSYEQYF. The CDR3 DNA follows: TGCGCCAGCAGCCACAGGGGCCCCTCCTACGAGCAGTACTTC. The full variable domain, in which reference TRBV5-1 and TRBJ2-7 provide the parts outside the CDR3, is KAGVTQTPRYLIKTRGQQVTLSCSPISGHRSVSWYQQTPGQGLQFLFEYFSETQRNKGNFPGRFSGRQFSNSRSEMNVSTLELGDSALYLCASSHRGPSYEQYFGPGTRLTVT.

This CDR3 reads CASSSRASQETQYF. The CDR3 nucleotides are TGTGCCAGTAGTTCCCGGGCCAGCCAAGAGACCCAGTACTTC. The chain couples TRBV19 to TRBJ2-5; no clear D. Trimming cost V 5 bases and J 1 base, with 11 bases left between them. From germline, CDR1 is LNHDA and CDR2 SQIVND (reference sequence). This CDR3 is built from 14 residues.

J is TRBJ2-2 and V is TRBV5-1; D ambiguous. Germline CDR1 is SGHRS and CDR2 is YFSETQ. V lost 1 base and J 3 bases, leaving 10 bases between the germline ends. The CDR3 is 15 amino acids. The CDR3 spells CASSLNPRDTGELFF. Here the CDR3 DNA reads TGCGCCAGCAGCTTGAACCCACGGGACACCGGGGAGCTGTTTTTT.

J is TRBJ1-6 and V is TRBV18; D unclear. V gave up 6 bases and J gave up 6 bases, with 9 bases separating them. This CDR3 is 13 amino acids long. Per germline, CDR1 KGHSH and CDR2 LQKENI. For the CDR3, the DNA is TGTGCCAGCTCCCCCGGGATTAATTCACCCCTCCACTTT. Amino acids: CASSPGINSPLHF.

This sequence joins TRBV18 and TRBJ2-5; TRBD2 might be the D (6 bases). Trimming cost V 11 bases and J 5 bases, with 12 bases left between them. Germline CDR1 reads KGHSH; CDR2 reads LQKENI. This CDR3 has 11 residues. This CDR3 is CASEGRETQYF. The CDR3 nucleotides read TGTGCCTCGGAGGGCCGGGAGACCCAGTACTTC.

This chain links TRBV3-1 (or the pseudogene TRBV3-2) with TRBJ1-4; the match to TRBD1 covers 10 bases. The junction had 5 bases not matched to a gene; V was cut back by 6 bases and J by 7 bases. The CDR3 is 14 amino acids. From germline, CDR1 is LGHDT and CDR2 YNNKEL (reference sequence). CDR3 amino acids: CASRRGDRGEKLFF. Written as DNA, the CDR3 is TGTGCCAGCAGGAGGGGGGACAGGGGTGAAAAACTGTTTTTT.

The chain recombines TRBV6-5 with TRBJ1-5; D is uncertain. V was trimmed by 9 bases and J by 7 bases, leaving 16 bases between them. The CDR3 has 13 residues. CDR1 and CDR2 (germline): MNHEY, SVGAGI. The CDR3 reads CASSFFGGQPQHF. The DNA of the CDR3 is TGTGCCAGTTCATTTTTCGGTGGGCAGCCCCAGCATTTT.

V is TRBV3-1 (or the pseudogene TRBV3-2) and J is TRBJ1-1, with 7 nucleotides matching TRBD1. After removal of 3 bases from V and 3 bases from J, the junction contained 7 bases not matched to a gene. Germline CDR1 is LGHDT and CDR2 is YNNKEL (reference sequence). The length of the CDR3 is 15 residues. The CDR3 region is CASSQGAQGDTEAFF. As DNA, the CDR3 is TGTGCCAGCAGCCAGGGGGCTCAGGGGGACACTGAAGCTTTCTTT.

The CDR3 DNA reads TGTGCCAGCAATACAGCCGGGACCCTAGGCCATGTAGAGCAGTTCTTC. Amino acid sequence: CASNTAGTLGHVEQFF. The rearrangement joins TRBV2 to TRBJ2-1; the D gene could be TRBD1 or TRBD2 (5 bases each). V was clipped by 7 bases and J by 10 bases, with 26 bases between them. CDR3 length: 16 residues. CDR1 and CDR2 (germline): SNHLY, FYNNEI.

The gene calls are TRBV19 and TRBJ1-1; a possible D gene is TRBD1 (6 bases). The CDR3 runs 14 residues. The V gene's germline CDR1 is LNHDA and CDR2 SQIVND (reference sequence). Deletions cut 2 bases from V and 3 bases from J, with 10 bases between. The CDR3 is CASSITGADTEAFF. CDR3 nucleotides: TGTGCCAGTAGTATAACGGGGGCTGACACTGAAGCTTTCTTT.

This clone was observed a few times. The J gene is TRBJ2-7, the V gene TRBV6-2 or TRBV6-3; D not resolved. From germline, CDR1 is MNHEY and CDR2 SVGEGT. Trimming pared 1 base from V and 5 bases from J, leaving 6 bases between. There are 12 residues in the CDR3. CDR3 protein: CASSYLKDEQYF. The CDR3 DNA reads as TGTGCCAGCAGTTACTTGAAGGACGAGCAGTACTTC.

CDR3 coding DNA: TGTGCCAGCAAGGGGACTCCCTACAATGAGCAGTTCTTC. Amino acid sequence: CASKGTPYNEQFF. The V gene is TRBV2, the J gene TRBJ2-1, with D possibly TRBD2 on 6 matching bases. The V and J ends lost 7 bases and 2 bases respectively, with 9 bases between them. The CDR3 extends over 13 amino acids. In germline, CDR1 is SNHLY, CDR2 FYNNEI.

The rearrangement joins TRBV7-2 to TRBJ2-1; weak D call: TRBD2 (5 bases). CDR1 and CDR2 (germline): SGHTA, FQGNSA. CDR3 length: 14 amino acids. V was clipped by 5 bases and J by 8 bases, with 16 bases between them. The CDR3 here is CASSLVGSGDEQFF. The CDR3 nucleotides are TGTGCCAGCAGCCTAGTGGGGAGTGGGGATGAGCAGTTCTTC.

The sample holds a few counts of this clone. The J gene is TRBJ1-1, the V gene TRBV5-1, with 7 bases identical to TRBD1. Germline V gene lookup returns CDR1 SGHRS and CDR2 YFSETQ. CDR3 size: 14 residues. J lost 3 bases, V lost 4 bases, and 6 bases had no gene match. The CDR3 sequence is CASSGTGVDTEAFF. CDR3 nucleotide sequence: TGCGCCAGCAGCGGTACAGGGGTCGACACTGAAGCTTTCTTT. The whole variable domain, remainder taken from reference TRBV5-1 and TRBJ1-1, is KAGVTQTPRYLIKTRGQQVTLSCSPISGHRSVSWYQQTPGQGLQFLFEYFSETQRNKGNFPGRFSGRQFSNSRSEMNVSTLELGDSALYLCASSGTGVDTEAFFGQGTRLTVV.

The chain links TRBV3-1 (or the pseudogene TRBV3-2) to TRBJ2-7; D is unclear. The V gene's germline CDR1 is LGHDT and CDR2 YNNKEL (reference sequence). The V and J ends lost 7 bases and 1 base respectively, with 14 bases between them. This CDR3 is built from 14 residues. CDR3 protein: CASTSGTPSYEQYF. In DNA, the CDR3 is TGTGCCAGCACCTCCGGCACCCCTTCCTACGAGCAGTACTTC.

The rearrangement links TRBV29-1 to TRBJ2-5, with D perhaps matching TRBD1 or TRBD2 (7 bases each). The CDR3 is 12 amino acids. The V end lost 7 bases, the J end lost 5 bases, and 14 bases lay between the germline ends. Looked up from germline, CDR1 is SQVTM and CDR2 is ANQGSEA. In DNA, the CDR3 is TGCAGCGGCCGACAGGGAGGGGAGACCCAGTACTTC. Amino acid sequence: CSGRQGGETQYF.

The rearrangement uses TRBV7-9 and TRBJ2-5; D is perhaps TRBD2 (5 bases). Germline CDR1 reads SEHNR; CDR2 reads FQNEAQ (reference sequence). V was cut by 5 bases and J by 5 bases, with 18 bases left in between. The CDR3 has 15 amino acids. The CDR3 coding sequence is TGTGCCAGCAGCGATGACGGGGTCCCTGGGGAGACCCAGTACTTC. It yields the protein CASSDDGVPGETQYF.

The chain employs TRBV7-2 and TRBJ1-2, with D maybe TRBD1 (6 bases). Germline CDR1 is SGHTA and CDR2 is FQGNSA. The CDR3 loop spans 15 amino acids. The ends were cut back, 5 bases at V and 4 bases at J, with 17 bases in the middle. This CDR3 reads CASSPRGGLGYGYTF. In DNA form, the CDR3 reads TGTGCCAGCAGCCCTAGAGGGGGGCTAGGCTATGGCTACACCTTC.

This chain uses TRBV7-2 with TRBJ2-1; D gene uncertain. Germline CDR1 reads SGHTA; CDR2 reads FQGNSA. This CDR3 has 14 residues. Trimming shortened V by 2 bases and J by 7 bases, and 12 bases separated the two germline ends. In nucleotides, the CDR3 is TGTGCCAGCAGCTTACTTGTTGCAGTAAATGAGCAGTTCTTC. Its protein is CASSLLVAVNEQFF.

A few counts support this clone. The J gene is TRBJ2-7, the V gene TRBV7-2, with D possibly matching TRBD1 (5 bases). In germline, CDR1 is SGHTA, CDR2 FQGNSA. This CDR3 has 14 amino acids. The germline V and J ends were trimmed by 0 bases and 2 bases, with 8 bases remaining between them. DNA for the CDR3: TGTGCCAGCAGCTTAGCGGCAGGGACCTACGAGCAGTACTTC. Amino acids: CASSLAAGTYEQYF.

This sequence joins TRBV6-4 and TRBJ2-3, with TRBD2 identical over 9 bases. The CDR3 spans 15 residues. V lost 2 bases to trimming and J lost 6 bases; unmatched junction nucleotides: 6. Germline lookup yields CDR1 MRHNA and CDR2 SNTAGT. The CDR3 loop is CASSDRGGASDTQYF. The CDR3 region has the DNA TGTGCCAGCAGTGACCGCGGGGGGGCAAGTGATACGCAGTATTTT.

This clone has a single count. The chain has TRBV11-2 and TRBJ1-2; possible D gene TRBD1, 6 bases. CDR1 SGHAT and CDR2 FQNNGV come from the germline V gene. Trimming shortened V by 4 bases and J by 1 base, and 16 bases separated the two germline ends. The CDR3 is made up of 16 amino acids. In DNA form, the CDR3 reads TGTGCCAGCAGCTCCCTGGGGGGCAGGATTAACTATGGCTACACCTTC. Translation gives CASSSLGGRINYGYTF.

The rearrangement uses TRBV7-2 and TRBJ2-7; weak D call: TRBD1 (5 bases). V dropped 5 bases and J dropped 5 bases, with 10 bases sitting between them. CDR1 and CDR2 (germline): SGHTA, FQGNSA. CDR3 length: 12 amino acids. The CDR3 DNA follows: TGTGCCAGCAGCCAAACCAGGGACGAGCAGTACTTC. Its translation: CASSQTRDEQYF. The full variable domain, its missing parts supplied by reference TRBV7-2 and TRBJ2-7, is GAGVSQSPSNKVTEKGKDVELRCDPISGHTALYWYRQSLGQGLEFLIYFQGNSAPDKSGLPSDRFSAERTGGSVSTLTIQRTQQEDSAVYLCASSQTRDEQYFGPGTRLTVT.